This T cell receptor (beta chain) derives from a study of OX40 agonist ivuxolimab in advanced cancers. Germline V gene sequence: CDR1 SQVTM, CDR2 ANQGSEA. Trimming removed 6 bases from V and 1 base from J, with 15 bases in between. The CDR3 consists of 14 residues. Assay: immunoSEQ multiplex PCR; the TCRdb copy retains only in-frame clones and omits some. This table has 100,000 to 150,000 clones, around nine tenths appearing once. This sequence originates from an adult with an advanced solid tumor such as melanoma, head and neck, liver or kidney cancer. The specimen was CD4+ or CD8+ T cells sorted from blood, collected in a trial of the OX40 agonist ivuxolimab. The chain joins TRBV29-1 to TRBJ1-2; D is perhaps TRBD1 (6 bases). CDR3 DNA sequence: TGCAGCGTCCAACAGGGAGGAGTTAACTATGGCTACACCTTC. Encoded protein: CSVQQGGVNYGYTF.